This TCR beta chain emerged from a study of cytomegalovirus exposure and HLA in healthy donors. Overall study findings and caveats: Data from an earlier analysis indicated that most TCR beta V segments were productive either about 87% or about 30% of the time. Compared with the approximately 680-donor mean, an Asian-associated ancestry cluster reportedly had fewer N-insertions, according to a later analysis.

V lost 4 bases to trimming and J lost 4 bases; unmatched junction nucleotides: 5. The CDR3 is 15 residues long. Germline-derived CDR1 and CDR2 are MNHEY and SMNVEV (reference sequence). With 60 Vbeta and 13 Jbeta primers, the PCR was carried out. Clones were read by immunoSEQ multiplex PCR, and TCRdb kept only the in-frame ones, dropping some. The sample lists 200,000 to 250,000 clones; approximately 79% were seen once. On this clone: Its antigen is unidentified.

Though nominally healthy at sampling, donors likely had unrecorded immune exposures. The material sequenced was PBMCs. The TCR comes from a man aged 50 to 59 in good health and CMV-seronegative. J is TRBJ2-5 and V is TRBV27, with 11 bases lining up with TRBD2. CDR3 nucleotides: TGTGCCAGCAGTTCCCCTAGCGGGAGGCGAGAGACCCAGTACTTC. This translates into CASSSPSGRRETQYF.